This is a list of T cell receptor beta chains from one sample in a study of T cells in Graves' hyperthyroidism and ophthalmopathy. Each CDR3 protein is one row after TCRdb ran MiXCR on the multiplex PCR reads. The sample holds a few hundred thousand distinct CDR3 sequences, 15% to 18% seen once. Sequencing input: blood. These receptors were taken from a woman under 40 with Graves' hyperthyroidism. The CDR3 runs from the conserved cysteine through the conserved F or W. A D gene is named only where the DNA matches it firmly. Size is omitted from some rows. Given values are once, few, many or a class for expanded clones.

>.|TRBV5-5|many|TRBJ2-3
TGTGCCAGCAGCTCAGGACACTCCACAGATACGCAGTATTTT
CASSSGHSTDTQYF
>.|TRBV11-3|many|TRBJ2-3
TGTGCCAGCAGCTTAGGTGGGCCGGGGGATACGCAGTATTTT
CASSLGGPGDTQYF
>.|TRBV27|many|TRBJ2-1
TGTGCCAGCAGTCCACGACAGGAGAGCTACAATGAGCAGTTCTTC
CASSPRQESYNEQFF
>TRBD2|TRBV28|many|TRBJ2-1
TGTGCCAGCCGTGAGGTGACTAGCGGAAAATATGAGCAGTTCTTC
CASREVTSGKYEQFF
>.|TRBV7-2|many|TRBJ1-1
TGTGCCAGCAGCTTTGGGGGGGGGAACACTGAAGCTTTCTTT
CASSFGGGNTEAFF
>TRBD2|TRBV18|few|TRBJ2-3
TGTGCCAGCTCACCACGCCCACTAGCGGGTACCACAGATACGCAGTATTTT
CASSPRPLAGTTDTQYF
>TRBD2|TRBV20-1|.|TRBJ2-1
TGCAGTGCTTCGAAGCGGGAGGGCGATAGGAATGAGCAGTTCTTC
CSASKREGDRNEQFF
>TRBD1|TRBV11-3|many|TRBJ2-3
TGTGCCAGCAGTCTTGGACAGGGCCGCACAGATACGCAGTATTTT
CASSLGQGRTDTQYF
>TRBD2|TRBV20-1|many|TRBJ2-1
TGCAGTGCTAGACCCTCGAGCGGGAATCTCAATGAGCAGTTCTTC
CSARPSSGNLNEQFF
>.|TRBV27|many|TRBJ1-2
TGTGCCAGCAGCGGGGGGGGAGTGGGGTATGGCTACACCTTC
CASSGGGVGYGYTF
>.|TRBV3-1|many|TRBJ1-1
TGTGCCAGCAGCCTCCGGGCCAACACTGAAGCTTTCTTT
CASSLRANTEAFF
>.|TRBV18|.|TRBJ2-1
TGTGCCAGCTCACCTCGCGGGAACTCCTACAATGAGCAGTTCTTC
CASSPRGNSYNEQFF
>.|TRBV27|many|TRBJ2-7
TGTGCCAGCAGTTTATCTTGGGTTGACCTTTCCTACGAGCAGTACTTC
CASSLSWVDLSYEQYF
>.|TRBV5-1|few|TRBJ2-3
TGCGCCAGCATGAGAGACGGGATAAAGACAGATACGCAGTATTTT
CASMRDGIKTDTQYF
>TRBD1|TRBV6-8|many|TRBJ1-2
TGTGCCAGCAGTTACCTCTGGGACAGATCCCCTGGCTACACCTTC
CASSYLWDRSPGYTF
>.|TRBV7-2|many|TRBJ2-5
TGTGCCAGCAGCTACGATTCTGGCCAAGAGACCCAGTACTTC
CASSYDSGQETQYF
>.|TRBV7-2|many|TRBJ2-7
TGTGCCAGCAGCCCACGGTCCTACGAGCAGTACTTC
CASSPRSYEQYF
>.|TRBV6-2/TRBV6-3|few|TRBJ1-2
TGTGCCAGCATCGGTCGGTCAGGGGCCGGCTACACCTTC
CASIGRSGAGYTF
>TRBD1|TRBV3-1|many|TRBJ1-5
TGTGCCAGCAGCCAGGGACAGGGAAATCAGCCCCAGCATTTT
CASSQGQGNQPQHF
>TRBD2|TRBV7-9|many|TRBJ2-3
TGTGCCAGCAGCTTATCGGGACTAGTTGCAGATACGCAGTATTTT
CASSLSGLVADTQYF
>TRBD2|TRBV13|few|TRBJ2-1
TGTGCCAGCAGCTTAGGCCCCGGGGGGGTTCTCTACAATGAGCAGTTCTTC
CASSLGPGGVLYNEQFF
>.|TRBV7-2|.|TRBJ2-1
.
CASTNQTSMYLCASSLGNEQFF
>.|TRBV7-2|once|TRBJ1-6
TGTGCCAGCAGCTTATGGGCAGGTGGGAATTCACCCCTCCACTTT
CASSLWAGGNSPLHF
>TRBD2|TRBV20-1|many|TRBJ2-2
TGCAGTGCTAGGATAGCGGGAGGGGCCGGGGAGCTGTTTTTT
CSARIAGGAGELFF
>TRBD2|TRBV19|.|TRBJ2-3
TGTGCCAGTAGTATACTTAGCGGGAGCCCCACAGATACGCAGTATTTT
CASSILSGSPTDTQYF
>.|TRBV28|many|TRBJ2-7
TGTGCCAGCAGTTCCCCTTTCAGGGGCCCTTTGGGCGAGCAGTACTTC
CASSSPFRGPLGEQYF
>.|TRBV5-1|many|TRBJ2-7
TGCGCCAGCAGCTTGGATCGGCGGTTCTACGAGCAGTACTTC
CASSLDRRFYEQYF
>.|TRBV3-1|many|TRBJ1-1
TGTGCCAGCAGCCCCGCTGCGTGGGTTGGGGCGACTGAAGCTTTCTTT
CASSPAAWVGATEAFF
>TRBD1|TRBV5-8|few|TRBJ2-1
TGTGCCAGCAGCGCCGACAGGGGGTACTACAATGAGCAGTTCTTC
CASSADRGYYNEQFF
>TRBD2|TRBV7-3|many|TRBJ2-2
TGTGCCAGCAGCCGACTAGCGGGGGATACCGGGGAGCTGTTTTTT
CASSRLAGDTGELFF
>.|TRBV6-1|few|TRBJ2-7
TGTGCCAGCAGCAACTCCCCACGCGAGCAGTACTTC
CASSNSPREQYF
>.|TRBV5-1|many|TRBJ2-1
TGCGCCAGCAGCACATCGTCGCGGGCGGGGGCGGGAGAGACCTACAATGAGCAGTTCTTC
CASSTSSRAGAGETYNEQFF
>TRBD2|TRBV5-1|few|TRBJ2-1
TGCGCCAGCAGCTTAGGCTTTTCGGGACTAGCGGGAGTCCTTGCATACAATGAGCAGTTCTTC
CASSLGFSGLAGVLAYNEQFF
>TRBD1|TRBV10-3|few|TRBJ2-7
TGTGCCATCAGTGAGGGACAGGGGACCTATAATGAGCAGTACTTC
CAISEGQGTYNEQYF
>TRBD1|TRBV2|many|TRBJ1-1
TGTGCCAGCACCGCAGACAGGGGTACTGAAGCTTTCTTT
CASTADRGTEAFF
>.|TRBV20-1|.|TRBJ2-1
TGCAGTGCCCGAGCAACGGGATGGCTCAGTGAGCAGTTCTTC
CSARATGWLSEQFF
>.|TRBV7-9|many|TRBJ2-5
TGTGCCAGCAGCCAGGGTCTTAGCATCGAGACCCAGTACTTC
CASSQGLSIETQYF
>.|TRBV27|few|TRBJ2-7
TGTGCCAGCAGCTTACAGGGTCACGAGCAGTACTTC
CASSLQGHEQYF